A selection of T cell receptor beta chains follows, all from one sample in a study of cytomegalovirus exposure and HLA in healthy donors. The data were produced by immunoSEQ multiplex PCR, yet TCRdb's version contains in-frame clones alone and is incomplete. The top ten hold roughly 3% of the sample, which has 85,000 to 100,000 clones, about 80% seen once. The sample was PBMCs. The source of these receptors is a middle-aged man in good health and CMV-seronegative. The conserved cysteine and the conserved F or W are not part of the CDR3 here. A D gene is named only where the DNA matches it firmly.

V: TRBV7-9; D: -; J: TRBJ2-5; CDR3: ASSFGGVETQY
V: TRBV29-1; D: -; J: TRBJ1-5; CDR3: SVGGSNQPQH
V: TRBV12-2; D: -; J: TRBJ2-3; CDR3: ASRLEGTSGRSDTQY
V: TRBV12-2; D: -; J: TRBJ2-7; CDR3: ATLKPIEQY
V: TRBV29-1; D: -; J: TRBJ2-7; CDR3: SVGRGRGYEQY
V: TRBV5-1; D: TRBD1; J: TRBJ1-2; CDR3: ASSLGTGGGYGYT
V: TRBV6-1; D: -; J: TRBJ2-2; CDR3: ASLRGTNTGELF
V: TRBV2; D: -; J: TRBJ2-3; CDR3: ASRVGQLRGTDTQY
V: TRBV2; D: -; J: TRBJ2-7; CDR3: ASSEWSGAYEQY
V: TRBV2; D: TRBD1; J: TRBJ2-7; CDR3: ASRAGTGTYEQY
V: TRBV7-3; D: -; J: TRBJ2-7; CDR3: ASSLNRAGEQY
V: TRBV4-1; D: -; J: TRBJ2-6; CDR3: ASSRESTGANVLT
V: TRBV11-2; D: -; J: TRBJ2-2; CDR3: ASSTGLTQTGELF
V: TRBV7-9; D: -; J: TRBJ1-6; CDR3: ASSPHRDSPPLH
V: TRBV28; D: -; J: TRBJ2-2; CDR3: ASSRDGGRGTGELF
V: TRBV19; D: -; J: TRBJ2-1; CDR3: ASSIWGGEQF
V: TRBV4-2; D: TRBD2; J: TRBJ2-1; CDR3: ASSPPTGGYNEQF
V: TRBV28; D: -; J: TRBJ1-3; CDR3: ASSLSAGNTIY
V: TRBV7-8; D: TRBD2; J: -; CDR3: ASSLVGLAGVIYEQY
V: TRBV5-1; D: TRBD1; J: TRBJ1-6; CDR3: ASRQEGASYNSPLH
V: TRBV30; D: TRBD1; J: TRBJ1-5; CDR3: AWDRGSRSNQPQH
V: TRBV19; D: -; J: TRBJ2-4; CDR3: ASTPGVDKNIQY
V: TRBV7-9; D: TRBD2; J: TRBJ2-3; CDR3: ASLTSGALDDTQY